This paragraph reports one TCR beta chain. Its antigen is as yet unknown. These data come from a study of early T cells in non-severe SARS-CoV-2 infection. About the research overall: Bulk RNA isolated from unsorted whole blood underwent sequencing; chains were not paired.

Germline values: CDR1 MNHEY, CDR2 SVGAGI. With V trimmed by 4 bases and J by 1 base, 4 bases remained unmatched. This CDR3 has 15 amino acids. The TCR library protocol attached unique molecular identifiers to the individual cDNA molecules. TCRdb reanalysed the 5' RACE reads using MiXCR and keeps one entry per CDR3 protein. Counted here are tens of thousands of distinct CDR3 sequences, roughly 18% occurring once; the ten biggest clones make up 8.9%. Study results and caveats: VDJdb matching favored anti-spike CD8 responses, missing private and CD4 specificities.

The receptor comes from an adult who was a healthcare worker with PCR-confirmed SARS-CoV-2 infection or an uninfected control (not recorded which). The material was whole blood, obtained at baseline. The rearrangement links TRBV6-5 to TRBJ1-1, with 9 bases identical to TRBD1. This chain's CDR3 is CASSSTDRGNTEAFF. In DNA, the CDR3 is TGTGCCAGCAGTTCAACGGACAGGGGGAACACTGAAGCTTTCTTT.